This TCR beta chain was captured in a study of OX40 agonist ivuxolimab in advanced cancers. About the research overall: There were three patients with partial responses, one having hepatocellular carcinoma and two cutaneous melanoma. The study, taken as a whole, reports: Both CD4+ and CD8+ T cell populations in blood had undergone clonal expansion by week 6 at 0.1 to 3.0 mg/kg.

Produced via immunoSEQ multiplex PCR; TCRdb's table is partial and in-frame only. This sample has tens of thousands of clones, with about nine tenths found just once. For this clone: Its antigen remains unknown.

The J segment lost 7 bases and the V segment lost 9 bases, leaving 10 bases of the junction unmatched. This CDR3 is 13 amino acids long. Germline values: CDR1 MNHNY, CDR2 SVGAGI (reference sequence). This receptor was identified in an adult with an advanced solid tumor such as melanoma, head and neck, liver or kidney cancer. The genes are TRBV6-6 and TRBJ1-2, with TRBD1 identical over 8 bases. The sequences come from CD4+ or CD8+ T cells sorted from blood, collected in a trial of the OX40 agonist ivuxolimab. The CDR3 region is CASVPQGVSGYTF. Written as DNA, the CDR3 is TGTGCCAGTGTTCCACAGGGGGTTAGTGGCTACACCTTC.